Shown below are 14 T cell receptor beta chains from a single sample sequenced in a study of cytomegalovirus exposure and HLA in healthy donors. PCR primers comprised 60 Vbeta and 13 Jbeta primers. Here immunoSEQ multiplex PCR was the method, and the copy in TCRdb shows in-frame clones only, minus some. The data hold 150,000 to 200,000 clones, with approximately 80% observed a single time. The specimen was PBMCs. All receptors derive from a girl aged 2-10 years in good health and CMV-seropositive.

The genes are TRBV7-2 and TRBJ2-1; no firm D call. The CDR3 length is 16 residues. Deletions cut 5 bases from V and 9 bases from J, with 23 bases between. Germline V lookup: CDR1 SGHTA, CDR2 FQGNSA. For the CDR3, the DNA is TGTGCCAGCAGCCCCCAGACCCTTCGATTGGGCTCTGAGCAGTTCTTC. Amino acids: CASSPQTLRLGSEQFF.

This chain links TRBV19 with TRBJ2-7, with D unresolved. Germline loops: CDR1 LNHDA, CDR2 SQIVND (reference sequence). The CDR3 covers 15 residues. V lost 5 bases and J lost 3, with 17 bases in between. The CDR3, as DNA: TGTGCCAGTAGTCTTTACCCACACAGCCTCTACGAGCAGTACTTC. Its protein is CASSLYPHSLYEQYF.

The chain joins TRBV6-6 to TRBJ1-2; 7 bases align to TRBD1. V was clipped by 0 bases and J by 8 bases; unmatched bases: 3. The CDR3 is 13 amino acids. Germline V gene sequence: CDR1 MNHNY, CDR2 SVGAGI (reference sequence). The CDR3 protein is CASSYSTGDGYTF. As DNA, the CDR3 is TGTGCCAGCAGTTACTCTACAGGGGACGGCTACACCTTC.

V and J are TRBV30 and TRBJ1-4; D unclear. This CDR3 has 15 residues. The V and J ends lost 1 base and 3 bases respectively, with 12 bases between them. The germline V gene encodes CDR1 GTSNPN and CDR2 SVGIG (reference sequence). CDR3 sequence: CAWSAPRVANEKLFF. In nucleotides, the CDR3 is TGTGCCTGGAGTGCCCCGCGGGTAGCTAATGAAAAACTGTTTTTT.

This chain links TRBV5-6 with TRBJ2-6; 12 nucleotides align to TRBD1. V dropped 6 bases and J dropped 0; count of bases not matched to a gene: 7. This CDR3 has 18 amino acids. Germline assignment: CDR1 SGHDT and CDR2 YYEEEE. In DNA, the CDR3 is TGTGCCAGCACCTGGGACAGGGGGCCCCCCTCTGGGGCCAACGTCCTGACTTTC. Its translation: CASTWDRGPPSGANVLTF.

The chain employs TRBV6-6 and TRBJ2-7; 14 bases match TRBD2. V trimming: 11 bases; J trimming: 0 bases; junction bases outside the gene matches: 9. The CDR3 loop spans 16 amino acids. Germline V gives CDR1 MNHNY, CDR2 SVGAGI (reference sequence). This CDR3 is CAAGGTSGGPSYEQYF. Here the CDR3 DNA reads TGTGCCGCGGGGGGGACTAGCGGGGGCCCCTCCTACGAGCAGTACTTC.

The V and J genes are TRBV4-2 and TRBJ2-7; 8 positions match TRBD1. CDR3 length: 16 amino acids. Per the germline V gene, CDR1 is LGHNA and CDR2 is YNFKEQ. V lost 0 bases, J lost 7 bases, and 11 bases stayed unmatched. This chain's CDR3 is CASSQEVFQGAWEQYF. The CDR3 nucleotides are TGTGCCAGCAGCCAAGAAGTCTTTCAGGGGGCTTGGGAGCAGTACTTC.

V and J are TRBV5-1 and TRBJ2-3, with 8 bases that match TRBD2. V was clipped by 0 bases and J by 0 bases; unmatched bases: 6. The V gene's germline CDR1 is SGHRS and CDR2 YFSETQ. The CDR3 contains 17 residues. In DNA form, the CDR3 reads TGCGCCAGCAGCTTGGCCCCCAGCGGGGGAAGCACAGATACGCAGTATTTT. The encoded protein is CASSLAPSGGSTDTQYF.

This chain uses TRBV6-6 with TRBJ2-7; 8 bases are shared with TRBD1. The ends lost 8 bases at V and 2 bases at J; junction bases unmatched: 8. CDR3 length: 14 residues. Germline V lookup: CDR1 MNHNY, CDR2 SVGAGI (reference sequence). The CDR3 DNA sequence: TGTGCCAGCTCTCGGACAGGGCAGCCCTACGAGCAGTACTTC. Amino acid sequence: CASSRTGQPYEQYF.

V and J are TRBV4-2 and TRBJ1-2, with TRBD1 matching 9 bases. The CDR3 covers 14 residues. V was clipped by 5 bases and J by 11 bases; unmatched bases: 12. Germline V gene sequence: CDR1 LGHNA, CDR2 YNFKEQ. The CDR3 sequence is CASSSKGQGWRYTF. CDR3 in DNA: TGTGCCAGCAGCAGCAAGGGACAGGGCTGGAGGTACACCTTC.

The chain joins TRBV5-4 to TRBJ2-1, with D tentatively TRBD2 (7 bases). The CDR3 covers 17 residues. Germline assignment: CDR1 SGHNT and CDR2 YYREEE (reference sequence). V lost 5 bases and J 5 bases, leaving 23 bases between the germline ends. In DNA form, the CDR3 reads TGTGCCAGCAGTTACTTAAGGGGGGGAAGTAGAAACAATGAGCAGTTCTTC. Translated: CASSYLRGGSRNNEQFF.

The chain combines TRBV29-1 with TRBJ2-7; the D gene is possibly TRBD1 (6 bases). V shed 2 bases and J shed 2 bases, with 10 bases lying between them. CDR1 SQVTM and CDR2 ANQGSEA come from the germline V gene. The CDR3 consists of 13 residues. The CDR3 DNA is TGCAGCGTTGAATCAGGGGTTCCCTACGAGCAGTACTTC. Protein sequence: CSVESGVPYEQYF.

The chain links TRBV18 to TRBJ2-7; tentatively, D is TRBD1 (6 bases). Trimming left V 3 bases short and J 11 bases short, with 17 bases between. The CDR3 is made up of 13 amino acids. Germline CDR1 and CDR2: KGHSH and LQKENI. DNA of the CDR3: TGTGCCAGCTCACCCGGATTAACAGGGTTGGAGTACTTC. Translating it yields CASSPGLTGLEYF.

This clone occurred once. The chain is built from TRBV11-1 and TRBJ2-7; TRBD2 matches at 7 bases. CDR1 is SGHAT, CDR2 FQDESV, per germline (reference sequence). J lost 5 bases, V lost 1 base, and 8 bases had no gene match. The CDR3 contains 15 residues. The CDR3 is CASSLEGSSGNEQYF. The CDR3 DNA follows: TGTGCCAGCAGCTTAGAGGGGTCTAGCGGCAACGAGCAGTACTTC.